This T cell receptor (beta chain) was obtained from a study of blood T cell repertoires in COVID-19. Profiled with immunoSEQ multiplex PCR; TCRdb holds only in-frame clones, not every one. The sample carries about 120,000 clones, 85% recorded once. V lost 5 bases and J 7 bases, leaving 17 bases between the germline ends. Germline V gene lookup returns CDR1 LNHDA and CDR2 SQIVND (reference sequence). The CDR3 loop spans 14 amino acids. The chain links TRBV19 to TRBJ1-2; possible D gene TRBD1, 5 bases. The sample was peripheral blood. The receptor was isolated from a woman aged 55-69 years with COVID-19, enrolled during active disease. CDR3: CASSSNRDSGGYTF. The CDR3 DNA sequence: TGTGCCAGTAGTTCGAACCGGGACTCCGGTGGCTACACCTTC.